One sample yielded the 25 T cell receptor beta chains listed below, sequenced in a study of T cell changes during pregnancy in multiple sclerosis. Repertoires were generated with immunoSEQ multiplex PCR, while TCRdb's copy carries only in-frame clones and drops some. This table holds 95,000 to 100,000 clones, 92% found once. This sample comprised peripheral blood, obtained after pregnancy. The receptors come from a female donor in good health, enrolled as a control in a pregnancy study.

This chain connects TRBV29-1 to TRBJ1-1, with 7 bases matching TRBD1. The CDR3 length is 15 residues. V lost 4 bases and J lost 7; bases outside the gene matches: 15. Germline-derived CDR1 and CDR2 are SQVTM and ANQGSEA. The DNA for the CDR3 is TGCAGCGTTGCAGGGGGAAGGGGGCGCGACGTTGAAGCTTTCTTT. Its translation: CSVAGGRGRDVEAFF.

The chain employs TRBV27 and TRBJ2-7; D is perhaps TRBD2 (5 bases). CDR1 MNHEY and CDR2 SMNVEV come from the germline V gene (reference sequence). The CDR3 consists of 16 residues. Trimming stripped 5 bases from V and 0 bases from J, with 17 bases between. The CDR3 protein is CASSTLRGNPSYEQYF. The DNA of the CDR3 is TGTGCCAGCAGTACATTACGGGGAAATCCCTCCTACGAGCAGTACTTC.

This clone appeared many times. The chain recombines TRBV30 with TRBJ1-1; 7 bases map to TRBD1. CDR3 length equals 15 residues. The trim removed 5 bases at V and 8 bases at J, leaving 17 bases unmatched. Per the germline V gene, CDR1 is GTSNPN and CDR2 is SVGIG (reference sequence). The chain's CDR3 is CAWGRGTARRGEAFF. CDR3 in DNA: TGTGCCTGGGGAAGGGGGACAGCAAGGAGGGGGGAAGCTTTCTTT.

The chain couples TRBV5-1 to TRBJ2-7; D unclear. The ends were cut back, 0 bases at V and 3 bases at J, with 4 bases in the middle. The CDR3 spans 12 residues. Germline assignment: CDR1 SGHRS and CDR2 YFSETQ. The CDR3 region has the DNA TGCGCCAGCAGCTTGGACGGCTACGAGCAGTACTTC. It codes for CASSLDGYEQYF.

The CDR3 loop is CASSLGGAGGSSYNSPLHF. The CDR3, as DNA: TGTGCCAGCAGCTTAGGGGGCGCTGGGGGGAGCTCCTATAATTCACCCCTCCACTTT. The chain combines TRBV11-2 with TRBJ1-6, with D tentatively TRBD1 (5 bases). V was shortened by 1 base and J by 0 bases, with 16 bases between the two germline ends. This CDR3 is built from 19 residues. CDR1 is SGHAT, CDR2 FQNNGV, per germline.

This clone appeared a single time. This rearrangement joins TRBV18 to TRBJ1-4; 9 bases agree with TRBD1. Trimming took 3 bases from V and 7 from J; bases not matched to a gene: 6. This CDR3 contains 15 residues. The germline CDR1 and CDR2 sequences are KGHSH and LQKENI. The CDR3 region has the DNA TGTGCCAGCTCACCCCTTGACAGGGGGGTTGAAAAACTGTTTTTT. Residues: CASSPLDRGVEKLFF.

The V call is TRBV7-3, the J call TRBJ2-5; TRBD2 agrees at 8 bases. Losses at the gene ends were 1 base for V and 4 bases for J; bases not matched to a gene: 5. Germline CDR1 and CDR2: SGHTA and FQGTGA. The CDR3 is 15 residues long. DNA of the CDR3: TGTGCCAGCAGCTTAAACGGGGGGGAAACAGAGACCCAGTACTTC. Encoded protein: CASSLNGGETETQYF.

The J gene is TRBJ2-7, the V gene TRBV28; 7 bases fit TRBD1. Losses at the gene ends were 8 bases for V and 5 bases for J; bases not matched to a gene: 12. Germline V CDR1 and CDR2: MDHEN, SYDVKM. The CDR3 contains 14 residues. CDR3 amino acids: CASRRPGTAHEQYF. CDR3 sequence (DNA): TGTGCCAGCCGTAGACCCGGGACAGCCCACGAGCAGTACTTC.

The chain couples TRBV11-2 to TRBJ1-6; no reliable D call. The CDR3 spans 13 residues. V lost 2 bases and J 7 bases, leaving 6 bases between the germline ends. The V gene's germline CDR1 is SGHAT and CDR2 FQNNGV. Here the CDR3 DNA reads TGTGCCAGCAGCTTACGGGGAAATTCACCCCTCCACTTT. This codes for CASSLRGNSPLHF. The variable domain in full, completed from reference TRBV11-2 and TRBJ1-6, reads EAGVAQSPRYKIIEKRQSVAFWCNPISGHATLYWYQQILGQGPKLLIQFQNNGVVDDSQLPKDRFSAERLKGVDSTLKIQPAKLEDSAVYLCASSLRGNSPLHFGNGTRLTVT.

The CDR3 DNA sequence: TGCGCCAGCAGCTTGGCCGGCCCCCCGGGGGGCTACACCTTC. Translating gives CASSLAGPPGGYTF. V and J are TRBV5-1 and TRBJ1-2; D is undetermined. Germline CDR1 and CDR2: SGHRS and YFSETQ. CDR3 size: 14 residues. Deletions cut 0 bases from V and 8 bases from J, with 14 bases between.

The V gene is TRBV6-6, the J gene TRBJ2-1, with 10 bases that match TRBD2. This CDR3 has 14 amino acids. After removal of 2 bases from V and 7 bases from J, the junction contained 2 bases not matched to a gene. Germline V gene lookup returns CDR1 MNHNY and CDR2 SVGAGI (reference sequence). The CDR3 here is CASSYLAGVNEQFF. The CDR3 DNA sequence: TGTGCCAGCAGTTACCTAGCGGGAGTGAATGAGCAGTTCTTC.

The V and J genes are TRBV27 and TRBJ2-7; D gene uncertain. V was cut by 3 bases and J by 6 bases, with 15 bases left in between. Per the germline V gene, CDR1 is MNHEY and CDR2 is SMNVEV (reference sequence). The CDR3 has 14 residues. Here the CDR3 reads CASSFGSRVAEQYF. The CDR3, as DNA: TGTGCCAGCAGTTTTGGGTCTAGAGTTGCCGAGCAGTACTTC.

The chain links TRBV5-1 to TRBJ2-7; 8 bases fit TRBD2. This CDR3 contains 15 residues. V trimming: 0 bases; J trimming: 3 bases; junction bases outside the gene matches: 5. Germline CDR1 SGHRS, CDR2 YFSETQ. CDR3 sequence (DNA): TGCGCCAGCAGCTTGGTACTCGGGGGGGACTACGAGCAGTACTTC. Protein: CASSLVLGGDYEQYF. Based on the CDR3 plus reference TRBV5-1 and TRBJ2-7, the full variable domain is KAGVTQTPRYLIKTRGQQVTLSCSPISGHRSVSWYQQTPGQGLQFLFEYFSETQRNKGNFPGRFSGRQFSNSRSEMNVSTLELGDSALYLCASSLVLGGDYEQYFGPGTRLTVT.

The gene calls are TRBV2 and TRBJ2-3, with 10 bases lining up with TRBD1. CDR1 and CDR2 from the germline V gene are SNHLY and FYNNEI. CDR3 size: 19 residues. The V segment lost 6 bases and the J segment 4 bases; nucleotides outside the gene matches: 19. This chain's CDR3 is CASRLGTGAGSRSPDTQYF. CDR3 nucleotides: TGTGCCAGCAGACTCGGGACAGGGGCCGGGTCGCGGAGTCCAGATACGCAGTATTTT. The full variable domain, with the rest looked up from reference TRBV2 and TRBJ2-3, is EPEVTQTPSHQVTQMGQEVILRCVPISNHLYFYWYRQILGQKVEFLVSFYNNEISEKSEIFDDQFSVERPDGSNFTLKIRSTKLEDSAMYFCASRLGTGAGSRSPDTQYFGPGTRLTVL.

The rearrangement uses TRBV4-2 and TRBJ1-1, with D uncertain. Trimming stripped 0 bases from V and 4 bases from J, with 9 bases between. The germline CDR1 and CDR2 sequences are LGHNA and YNFKEQ. This CDR3 has 14 residues. The CDR3 reads CASSQDRGSTEAFF. The CDR3, as DNA: TGTGCCAGCAGCCAAGATCGCGGGAGCACTGAAGCTTTCTTT.

This chain joins TRBV7-6 and TRBJ1-6; the D is unclear. Germline V lookup: CDR1 SGHVS, CDR2 FNYEAQ. Trimming cost V 4 bases and J 0 bases, with 4 bases left between them. The CDR3 spans 14 residues. CDR3 nucleotides: TGTGCCAGCAGCTCTTACTCCTATAATTCACCCCTCCACTTT. Amino acids: CASSSYSYNSPLHF.

V and J are TRBV27 and TRBJ1-5; 7 nucleotides line up with TRBD1. J was trimmed by 5 bases and V by 6 bases; bases with no gene match: 13. This CDR3 has 16 amino acids. CDR1 is MNHEY, CDR2 SMNVEV, per germline (reference sequence). The CDR3 here is CASSRKAGGNYQPQHF. The CDR3 DNA is TGTGCCAGCAGCAGAAAGGCAGGGGGTAACTATCAGCCCCAGCATTTT.

The genes are TRBV6-1 and TRBJ1-5; possible D gene TRBD1, 6 bases. Deletions cut 4 bases from V and 3 bases from J, with 7 bases between. Germline V gene data show CDR1 as MNHNS and CDR2 as SASEGT. This CDR3 is built from 13 residues. CDR3 DNA: TGTGCCAGCAGTGGGACAGTCAATCAGCCCCAGCATTTT. Translating it yields CASSGTVNQPQHF.

As regards this clone: This CDR3 is also generated by other DNA sequences in the sample. The rearrangement uses TRBV5-1 and TRBJ1-5; 8 bases align to TRBD1. CDR1 and CDR2 from the germline V gene are SGHRS and YFSETQ. The CDR3 covers 14 residues. J gave up 5 bases and V 2 bases, and 3 bases lay outside the gene matches. CDR3 coding DNA: TGCGCCAGCAGCTTAGGACAGGGCGATCAGCCCCAGCATTTT. This translates into CASSLGQGDQPQHF.

The rearrangement joins TRBV5-4 to TRBJ2-1, with 9 nucleotides matching TRBD2. Germline CDR1 and CDR2: SGHNT and YYREEE (reference sequence). CDR3 length: 16 residues. The junction had 7 bases not matched to a gene; V was cut back by 1 base and J by 5 bases. CDR3 amino acids: CASSLTGGGAHNEQFF. In nucleotides, the CDR3 is TGTGCCAGCAGCTTGACAGGCGGGGGGGCCCACAATGAGCAGTTCTTC.

V and J are TRBV29-1 and TRBJ1-2; 10 bases line up with TRBD1. Trimming took 7 bases from V and 6 from J; bases not matched to a gene: 5. The CDR3 is 12 residues long. CDR1 is SQVTM, CDR2 ANQGSEA, per germline. CDR3 sequence (DNA): TGCAGCGGGGGACAGGGGATAAATGGCTACACCTTC. Translation: CSGGQGINGYTF.

The rearrangement links TRBV7-2 to TRBJ1-5; D gene unclear. This CDR3 contains 13 residues. CDR1 and CDR2 (germline): SGHTA, FQGNSA. Trimming took off 4 bases at V and 0 bases at J, with 4 bases between the two ends. The CDR3 sequence is CASSSYSNQPQHF. CDR3 coding DNA: TGTGCCAGCAGCTCGTATAGCAATCAGCCCCAGCATTTT.

This clone was picked up a small number of times. The chain has TRBV5-6 and TRBJ1-2; tentative D call: TRBD1 (5 bases). The CDR3 totals 15 residues. Per germline, CDR1 SGHDT and CDR2 YYEEEE. Trimming took off 6 bases at V and 6 bases at J, with 21 bases between the two ends. The chain's CDR3 is CASNPLGGERDGYTF. In nucleotides, the CDR3 is TGTGCCAGCAACCCGCTTGGGGGGGAGAGGGATGGCTACACCTTC.

The chain has TRBV30 and TRBJ2-7; D is undetermined. Trimming left V 3 bases short and J 4 bases short, with 7 bases between. Germline-derived CDR1 and CDR2 are GTSNPN and SVGIG (reference sequence). The CDR3 length is 11 residues. The CDR3 loop reads CAWRQEYEQYF. The CDR3 region has the DNA TGTGCCTGGAGACAAGAATACGAGCAGTACTTC. The complete variable domain, with remaining parts taken from reference TRBV30 and TRBJ2-7, reads SQTIHQWPATLVQPVGSPLSLECTVEGTSNPNLYWYRQAAGRGLQLLFYSVGIGQISSEVPQNLSASRPQDRQFILSSKKLLLSDSGFYLCAWRQEYEQYFGPGTRLTVT.

The CDR3 DNA sequence: TGTGCCAGCAGCCTGGGTGGGCGGGGGTACAATGAGCAGTTCTTC. Protein sequence: CASSLGGRGYNEQFF. The rearrangement uses TRBV13 and TRBJ2-1, with 7 bases aligning to TRBD2. The CDR3 runs to 15 residues. Germline CDR1 reads PRHDT; CDR2 reads FYEKMQ (reference sequence). J gave up 4 bases and V 5 bases, and 8 bases lay outside the gene matches.